The 9 T cell receptor beta chains given below trace back to one sample, sequenced in a study of regulatory T cells in long-lasting Graves disease. The TCR beta library used iRepertoire HTBI primers with Arm-PCR amplification of CDR3. TCRdb re-derived calls from the multiplex PCR reads in MiXCR, one entry per CDR3 protein. This sample has a few hundred thousand distinct CDR3 sequences, with 20% found just once. As to time point: newly diagnosed GD, antithyroid drugs for less than 3 months. Preparation of the TCR library used RNA extracted from PBMCs. The sample here was peripheral blood mononuclear cells (PBMCs), taken at new diagnosis, from a patient treated with antithyroid drugs. The source of these receptors is a female donor with Graves disease.

This clonotype has ten or more counts. This sequence joins TRBV5-1 and TRBJ2-2; unclear D gene. The germline CDR1 and CDR2 sequences are SGHRS and YFSETQ. The CDR3 has 12 amino acids. V lost 5 bases to trimming and J lost 4 bases, with 6 bases between them. CDR3 coding DNA: TGCGCCAGCAGACCGAGCACCGGGGAGCTGTTTTTT. The encoded protein is CASRPSTGELFF.

This chain joins TRBV20-1 and TRBJ1-2, with a tentative D call TRBD1 (5 bases). Germline V gene lookup returns CDR1 DFQATT and CDR2 SNEGSKA (reference sequence). CDR3 length equals 13 residues. V lost 2 bases and J 6 bases, leaving 13 bases between the germline ends. The CDR3 protein is CSARQTQGHGYTF. CDR3 in DNA: TGCAGTGCTAGACAAACTCAGGGTCATGGCTACACCTTC.

This clonotype came up many times. J is TRBJ1-1 and V is TRBV6-2 or TRBV6-3; TRBD1 is a possible D gene (5 bases). Germline lookup yields CDR1 MNHEY and CDR2 SVGEGT. The CDR3 is 14 residues long. V lost 6 bases, J lost 2 bases, and 13 bases lay in between. This CDR3 is CASRTRVSNTEAFF. The CDR3 DNA reads as TGTGCCAGCAGAACCAGGGTAAGCAACACTGAAGCTTTCTTT.

Remarks on this clonotype: It may be a read error: a sequence one base away is much more abundant. This sequence joins TRBV12-5 and TRBJ2-5; 9 bases map to TRBD1. The DNA matches TRBJ2-3 better at its end, which makes the J call doubtful. Germline V CDR1 and CDR2: LGHNT, FRNRAP. This CDR3 contains 15 residues. In DNA form, the CDR3 reads TGTGCTAGTGGCCCCGGGACAGGGCATCTAATTACGCAGTATTTT. It encodes CASGPGTGHLITQYF.

This clonotype was detected many times. CDR3 coding DNA: TGTGCCAGCAGCTCCGACGGGACAGGGGAGCTGTTTTTT. It encodes CASSSDGTGELFF. This chain connects TRBV7-3 to TRBJ2-2, with a weak D call TRBD1 (6 bases). V was trimmed by 4 bases and J by 8 bases, leaving 11 bases between them. The CDR3 sequence is 13 residues long. CDR1 SGHTA and CDR2 FQGTGA come from the germline V gene.

This clonotype has at least ten counts. CDR3 in DNA: TGCAGTGCTAGAGATCAGACTAGCGGGGGGGCTGGAGAGACCCAGTACTTC. As protein: CSARDQTSGGAGETQYF. This chain connects TRBV20-1 to TRBJ2-5; TRBD2 agrees at 14 bases. Germline V CDR1 and CDR2: DFQATT, SNEGSKA (reference sequence). The CDR3 contains 17 residues. The V segment lost 0 bases and the J segment 4 bases; nucleotides outside the gene matches: 7.

This clonotype appeared many times. The rearrangement links TRBV2 to TRBJ2-3; D call uncertain. Germline V gene data show CDR1 as SNHLY and CDR2 as FYNNEI. V shed 7 bases and J shed 4 bases, with 9 bases lying between them. The CDR3 spans 12 residues. DNA for the CDR3: TGTGCCAGCACCGTCTGGGCAGATACGCAGTATTTT. Encoded protein: CASTVWADTQYF.

This clonotype was detected many times. This chain links TRBV5-1 with TRBJ2-1; 8 positions match TRBD1. The trim removed 3 bases at V and 0 bases at J, leaving 11 bases unmatched. The CDR3 loop spans 18 amino acids. CDR1 SGHRS and CDR2 YFSETQ come from the germline V gene. The CDR3 spells CASSWGGAGGFSYNEQFF. The CDR3 coding sequence is TGCGCCAGCAGCTGGGGCGGGGCAGGGGGCTTCTCCTACAATGAGCAGTTCTTC.

V and J are TRBV2 and TRBJ2-3, with 7 bases aligning to TRBD1. With V trimmed by 6 bases and J by 3 bases, 9 bases remained unmatched. Germline lookup yields CDR1 SNHLY and CDR2 FYNNEI. The CDR3 length is 15 residues. CDR3 sequence: CASRQDRPWTDTQYF. The CDR3 DNA reads TGTGCCAGCAGACAGGACAGGCCGTGGACAGATACGCAGTATTTT.